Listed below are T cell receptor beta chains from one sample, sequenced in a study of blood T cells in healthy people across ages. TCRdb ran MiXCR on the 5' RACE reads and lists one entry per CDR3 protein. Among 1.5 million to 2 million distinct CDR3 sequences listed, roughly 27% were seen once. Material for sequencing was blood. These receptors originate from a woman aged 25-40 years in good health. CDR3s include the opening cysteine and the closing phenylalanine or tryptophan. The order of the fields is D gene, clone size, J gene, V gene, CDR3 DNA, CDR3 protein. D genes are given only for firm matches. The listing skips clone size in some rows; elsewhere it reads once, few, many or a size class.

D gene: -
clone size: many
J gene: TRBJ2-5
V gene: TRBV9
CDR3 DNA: TGTGCCAGCAGCGCCCCCGGGAATCCAGAGACCCAGTACTTC
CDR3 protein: CASSAPGNPETQYF

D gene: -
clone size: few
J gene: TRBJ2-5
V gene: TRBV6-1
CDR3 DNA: TGTGCCAGCAGTGAAGCGACGCGGGAGACCCAGTACTTC
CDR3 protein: CASSEATRETQYF

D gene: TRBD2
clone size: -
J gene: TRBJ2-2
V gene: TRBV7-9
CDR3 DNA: TGTGCCAGCAGCTTGAGGACTAGCGGGGGCCCCGGGGAGCTGTTTTTT
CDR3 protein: CASSLRTSGGPGELFF

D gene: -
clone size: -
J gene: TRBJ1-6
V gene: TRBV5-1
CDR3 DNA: TGCGCCAGCAGCTTGGATGGGGTCCCACCCCTCCACTTT
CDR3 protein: CASSLDGVPPLHF

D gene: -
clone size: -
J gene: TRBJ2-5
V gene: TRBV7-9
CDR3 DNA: TGTGCCAGCAGCCCAGAGCGGACCTACCAAGATACCCAGTACTTC
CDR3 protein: CASSPERTYQDTQYF

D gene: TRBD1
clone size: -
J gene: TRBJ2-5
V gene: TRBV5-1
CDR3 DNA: TGCGCCAGCAGCTTGGCCACAGGGGGCTTTGGAGAGACCCAGTACTTC
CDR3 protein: CASSLATGGFGETQYF

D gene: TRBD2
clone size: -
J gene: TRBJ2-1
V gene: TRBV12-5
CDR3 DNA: TGTGCTAGTGGTTTGCGCGGGAGGGCCATCAATGAGCAGTTCTTC
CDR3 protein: CASGLRGRAINEQFF

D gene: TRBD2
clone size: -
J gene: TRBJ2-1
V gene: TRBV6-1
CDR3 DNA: TGTGCCAGCAGTGGGGGACTAGCGGGCCTCTTGGCCTACAATGAGCAGTTCTTC
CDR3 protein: CASSGGLAGLLAYNEQFF

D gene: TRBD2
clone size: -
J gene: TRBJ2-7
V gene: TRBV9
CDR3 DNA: TGTGCCAGCAGCGTAGGGGGACTAGCGGGGAATGAGCAGTACTTC
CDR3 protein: CASSVGGLAGNEQYF

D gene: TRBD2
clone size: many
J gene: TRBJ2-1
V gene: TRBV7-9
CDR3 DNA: TGTGCCAGCAGCCCAGGGACTAACAATGAGCAGTTCTTC
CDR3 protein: CASSPGTNNEQFF

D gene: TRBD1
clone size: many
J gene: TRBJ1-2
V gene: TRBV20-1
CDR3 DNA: TGCAGTCCCAAAGCAGGGGGCTCGAACTATGGCTACACCTTC
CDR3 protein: CSPKAGGSNYGYTF

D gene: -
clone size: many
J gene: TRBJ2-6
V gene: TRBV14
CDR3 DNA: TGTGCCAGCAGCCAACTGATGGACAGCCGCTCTGGGGCCAACGTCCTGACTTTC
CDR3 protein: CASSQLMDSRSGANVLTF

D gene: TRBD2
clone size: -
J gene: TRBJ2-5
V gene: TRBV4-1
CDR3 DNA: TGCGCCAGCAGCCAAGGACTAGCGGGGCTTCAAGAGACCCAGTACTTC
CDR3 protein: CASSQGLAGLQETQYF

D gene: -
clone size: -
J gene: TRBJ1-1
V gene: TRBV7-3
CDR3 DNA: TGTGCCAGCAGCCCGGGGGGGGCGGGTGAAGCTTTCTTT
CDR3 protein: CASSPGGAGEAFF

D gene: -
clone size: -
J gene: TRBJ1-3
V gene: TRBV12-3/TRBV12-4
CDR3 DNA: TGTGCCAGCAGTACGGAAGGGGTGACGCCCATATATTTT
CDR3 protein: CASSTEGVTPIYF

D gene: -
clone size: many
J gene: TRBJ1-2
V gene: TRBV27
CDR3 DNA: TGTGCCAGCAGTGGTGGGCCGCCTAACTATGGCTACACCTTC
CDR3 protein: CASSGGPPNYGYTF

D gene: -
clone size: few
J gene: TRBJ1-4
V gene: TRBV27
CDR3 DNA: TGTGCCAGCACCCTTCGTGGTGGACGGATTAATGAAAAACTGTTTTTT
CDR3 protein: CASTLRGGRINEKLFF

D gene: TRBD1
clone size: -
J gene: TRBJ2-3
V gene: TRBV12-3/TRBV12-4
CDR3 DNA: TGTGCCAGCAGTGCCCGACAGGGGACCTCAGATACGCAGTATTTT
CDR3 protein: CASSARQGTSDTQYF

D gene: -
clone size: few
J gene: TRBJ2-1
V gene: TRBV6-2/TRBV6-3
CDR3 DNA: TGTGCCAGCAGTTGGAGCGGTCTCTACAATGAGCAGTTCTTC
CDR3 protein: CASSWSGLYNEQFF

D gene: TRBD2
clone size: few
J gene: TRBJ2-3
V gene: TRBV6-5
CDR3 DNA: TGTGCCAGCAGTTACTCGAACGTCGCGGGAGGGGTCACAGATACGCAGTATTTT
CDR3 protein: CASSYSNVAGGVTDTQYF

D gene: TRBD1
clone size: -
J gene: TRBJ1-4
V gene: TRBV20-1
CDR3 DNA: TGCAGTGCTAGAAAGCCGGGACAGAGATGGGAAAAACTGTTTTTT
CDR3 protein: CSARKPGQRWEKLFF

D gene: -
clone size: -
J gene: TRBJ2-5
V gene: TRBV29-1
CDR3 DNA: TGCAGCGGCGGGACAGTGGTGGGCACCCAGTACTTC
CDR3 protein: CSGGTVVGTQYF

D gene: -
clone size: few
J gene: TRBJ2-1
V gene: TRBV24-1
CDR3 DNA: TGTGCCACCAGTGATGGCCGGGCCTCATCCGGTGAGCAGTTCTTC
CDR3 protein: CATSDGRASSGEQFF

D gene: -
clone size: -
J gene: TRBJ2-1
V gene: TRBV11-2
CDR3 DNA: TGTGCCAGCAGCCAGGACCCCGCGGTGAATGAGCAGTTCTTC
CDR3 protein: CASSQDPAVNEQFF

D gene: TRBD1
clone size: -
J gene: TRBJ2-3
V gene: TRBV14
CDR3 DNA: TGTGCCAGCAGCCGCGGGGACAGGACCGGGGATACGCAGTATTTT
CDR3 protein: CASSRGDRTGDTQYF

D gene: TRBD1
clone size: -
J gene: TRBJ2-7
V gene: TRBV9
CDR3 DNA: TGTGCCAGCAGCACCGGACAGGGTGGGTACGAGCAGTACTTC
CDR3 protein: CASSTGQGGYEQYF

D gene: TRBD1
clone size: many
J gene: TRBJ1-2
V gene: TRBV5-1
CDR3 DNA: TGCGCCAGCAGCACCCGGGGACAGGGGGCGGTAAGAGGCTACACCTTC
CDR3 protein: CASSTRGQGAVRGYTF

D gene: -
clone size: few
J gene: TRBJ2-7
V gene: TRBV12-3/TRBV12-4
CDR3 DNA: TGTGCCAGCAGTTTTGGTCTGGTCCTCTACGAGCAGTACTTC
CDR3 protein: CASSFGLVLYEQYF

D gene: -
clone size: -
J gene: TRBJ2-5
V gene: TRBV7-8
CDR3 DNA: TGTGCCAGCAGCCCCCTGGAGCTCCAAGAGACCCAGTACTTC
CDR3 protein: CASSPLELQETQYF

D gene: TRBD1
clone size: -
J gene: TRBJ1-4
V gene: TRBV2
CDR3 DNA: TGTGCCAGCAGTTTTCAGGGGGAAGCGATCGAAAAACTGTTTTTT
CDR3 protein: CASSFQGEAIEKLFF

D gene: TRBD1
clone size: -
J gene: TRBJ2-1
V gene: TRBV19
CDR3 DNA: TGTGCCAGTAGTAAGACAGGGTACGATGAGCAGTTCTTC
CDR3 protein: CASSKTGYDEQFF

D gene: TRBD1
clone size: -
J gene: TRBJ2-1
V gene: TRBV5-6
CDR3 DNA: TGTGCCAGCAGCTTAGGGACAGTCGAACGTGAGCAGTTCTTC
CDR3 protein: CASSLGTVEREQFF

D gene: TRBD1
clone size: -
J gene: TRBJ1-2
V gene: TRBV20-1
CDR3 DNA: TGCAGTGCTAGAGTTTCAGGGGGCTATGGCTACACCTTC
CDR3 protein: CSARVSGGYGYTF

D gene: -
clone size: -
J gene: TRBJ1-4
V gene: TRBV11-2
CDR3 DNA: TGTGCCAGCAGCCCCCAGGGAAATCATGAAAAACTGTTTTTT
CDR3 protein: CASSPQGNHEKLFF

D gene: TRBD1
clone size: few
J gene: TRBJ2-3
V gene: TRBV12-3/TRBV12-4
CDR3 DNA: TGTGCCAGCCGTACCGGGACAGGGGTTCTCCATACGCAGTATTTT
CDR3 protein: CASRTGTGVLHTQYF

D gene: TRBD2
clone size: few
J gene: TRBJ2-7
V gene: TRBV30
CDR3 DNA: TGTGCCTGGAGTCCTGGCCGACTAGCAAGTCCCTACGAGCAGTACTTC
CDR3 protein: CAWSPGRLASPYEQYF

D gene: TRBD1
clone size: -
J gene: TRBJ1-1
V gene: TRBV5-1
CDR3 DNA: TGCGCCAGCAGATCTCAGGGGGCGGCTGAAGCTTTCTTT
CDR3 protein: CASRSQGAAEAFF

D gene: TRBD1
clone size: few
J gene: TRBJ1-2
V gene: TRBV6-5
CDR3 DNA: TGTGCCAGCAGTGGGACAGGGATGTCGGGCTATGGCTACACCTTC
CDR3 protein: CASSGTGMSGYGYTF

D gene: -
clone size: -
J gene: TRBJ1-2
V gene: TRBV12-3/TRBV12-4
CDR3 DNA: TGTGCCAGCAGTTTGGACAGACCAAGCTATGGCTACACCTTC
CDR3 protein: CASSLDRPSYGYTF

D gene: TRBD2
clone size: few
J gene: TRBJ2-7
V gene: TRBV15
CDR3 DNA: TGTGCCACCAGCAAGGAGACTAGCGGGAGGTTTTATTCCTACGAGCAGTACTTC
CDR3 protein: CATSKETSGRFYSYEQYF

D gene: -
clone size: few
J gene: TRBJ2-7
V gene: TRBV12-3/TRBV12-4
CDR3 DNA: TGTGCCAGCAGCGGGAGCTCCTGCGAGCAGTACTTC
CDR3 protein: CASSGSSCEQYF

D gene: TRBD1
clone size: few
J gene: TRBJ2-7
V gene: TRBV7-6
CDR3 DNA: TGTGCCAGCAGCTTAGTCTCCGGGACAGTAACCTACGAGCAGTACTTC
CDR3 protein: CASSLVSGTVTYEQYF

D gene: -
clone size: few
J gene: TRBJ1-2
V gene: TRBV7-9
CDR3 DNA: TGTGCCAGCACCACATCCGGCGGAGGTACTAACTATGGCTACACCTTC
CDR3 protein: CASTTSGGGTNYGYTF

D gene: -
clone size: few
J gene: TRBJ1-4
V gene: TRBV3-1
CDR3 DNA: TGTGCCAGCAGCCAAGCTCGGGTTTCTTATGAAAAACTGTTTTTT
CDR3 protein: CASSQARVSYEKLFF

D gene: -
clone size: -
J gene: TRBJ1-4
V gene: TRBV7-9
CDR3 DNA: TGTGCCAGCAGCCCAGGATATGGAGGAAGAGAAAAACTGTTTTTT
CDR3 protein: CASSPGYGGREKLFF

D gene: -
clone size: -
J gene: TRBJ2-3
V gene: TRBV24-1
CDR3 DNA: TGTGCCACCAGTGATAGGGGACACACGGGGACAGATACGCAGTATTTT
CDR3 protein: CATSDRGHTGTDTQYF

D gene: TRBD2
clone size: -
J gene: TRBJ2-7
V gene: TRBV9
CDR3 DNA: TGTGCCAGCAGCGTAGGTGGACTAGCGGGTGTTTCCTACGAGCAGTACTTC
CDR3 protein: CASSVGGLAGVSYEQYF

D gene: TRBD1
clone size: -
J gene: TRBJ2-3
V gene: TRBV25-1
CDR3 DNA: TGTGCCAGCAGTGACACAGGGGCTCGCACAGATGCGCAGTATTTT
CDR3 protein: CASSDTGARTDAQYF